Given below is one TCR beta chain in context. The sample is drawn from a study of sequential checkpoint blockade in melanoma. Looking at the study overall: Both treatment sequences were followed by maintenance nivolumab.

Documented treatment: randomized to nivolumab then ipilimumab (arm A) or the reverse (arm B). Libraries were prepared by immunoSEQ multiplex PCR; TCRdb keeps only in-frame clonotypes and omits some of them. The sample lists around 18,000 clones; approximately 74% were seen once. The sequencing used CD8+ T cells sorted from blood (inferred from file names), collected from a patient given nivolumab and ipilimumab in sequence. The sequence was collected from a human donor with melanoma.

CDR3 nucleotides: TGTGCCAGCAGTTTAACTGCGGGAGGGCCCAACGAGCAGTACTTC. Protein sequence: CASSLTAGGPNEQYF. V is TRBV27 and J is TRBJ2-7, with TRBD2 matching over 9 bases. The trim removed 2 bases at V and 5 bases at J, leaving 7 bases unmatched. Germline assignment: CDR1 MNHEY and CDR2 SMNVEV (reference sequence). The CDR3 covers 15 residues.